This record looks at one T cell receptor beta chain sequence and its context. What it binds is unknown. This sample stems from a study of OX40 agonist ivuxolimab in advanced cancers. Across the study: Past anti-PD-1, anti-PD-L1 or anti-CTLA-4 therapy was accepted, and approximately 40% had received some.

Study outcomes and limitations: The investigators did not determine what antigen specificity the expanded peripheral T cells had.

Libraries were prepared by immunoSEQ multiplex PCR; TCRdb keeps only in-frame clonotypes and omits some of them. The sample contains about 17,000 clones, around 83% of which appear only once. The TCR comes from an adult with an advanced solid tumor such as melanoma, head and neck, liver or kidney cancer. The sequenced sample was CD4+ or CD8+ T cells sorted from blood, obtained in a trial of the OX40 agonist ivuxolimab.

This chain's CDR3 is CASSVALTYEQYF. The CDR3 region has the DNA TGTGCCAGCAGCGTAGCTCTAACCTACGAGCAGTACTTC. The rearrangement uses TRBV9 and TRBJ2-7; D remains ambiguous. V lost 0 bases and J lost 2, with 6 bases in between. CDR1 and CDR2 from the germline V gene are SGDLS and YYNGEE. This CDR3 is 13 amino acids long. The full variable domain, its missing parts supplied by reference TRBV9 and TRBJ2-7, is DSGVTQTPKHLITATGQRVTLRCSPRSGDLSVYWYQQSLDQGLQFLIQYYNGEERAKGNILERFSAQQFPDLHSELNLSSLELGDSALYFCASSVALTYEQYFGPGTRLTVT.